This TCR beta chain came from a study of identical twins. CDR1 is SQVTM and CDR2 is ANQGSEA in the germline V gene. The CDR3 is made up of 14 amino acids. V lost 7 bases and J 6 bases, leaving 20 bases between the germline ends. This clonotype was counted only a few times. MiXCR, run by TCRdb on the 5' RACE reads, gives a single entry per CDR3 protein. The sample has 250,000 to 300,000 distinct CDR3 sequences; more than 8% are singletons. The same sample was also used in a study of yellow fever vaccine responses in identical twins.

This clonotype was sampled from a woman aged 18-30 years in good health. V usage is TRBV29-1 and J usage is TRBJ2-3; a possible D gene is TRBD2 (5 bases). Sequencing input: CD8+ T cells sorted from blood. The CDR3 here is CSAALYSEADTQYF. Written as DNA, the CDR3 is TGCAGCGCGGCCCTTTATAGCGAGGCGGATACGCAGTATTTT.